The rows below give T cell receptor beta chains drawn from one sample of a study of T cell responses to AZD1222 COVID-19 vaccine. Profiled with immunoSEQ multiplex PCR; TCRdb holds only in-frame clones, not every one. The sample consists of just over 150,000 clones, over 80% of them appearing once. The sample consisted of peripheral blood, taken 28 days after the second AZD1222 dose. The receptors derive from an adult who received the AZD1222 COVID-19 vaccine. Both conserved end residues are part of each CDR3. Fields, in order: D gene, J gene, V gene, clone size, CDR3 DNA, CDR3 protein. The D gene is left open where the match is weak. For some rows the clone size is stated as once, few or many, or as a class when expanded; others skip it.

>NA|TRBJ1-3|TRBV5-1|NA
TGCGCCAGCAGCTTGGGGAGGGCAACGGGAAACACCATATATTTT
CASSLGRATGNTIYF
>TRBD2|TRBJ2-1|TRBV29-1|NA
TGCAGCGTTGCGGACTTCGGACTAGCGGGACTTCTTGAGCAGTTCTTC
CSVADFGLAGLLEQFF
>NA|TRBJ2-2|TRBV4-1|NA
TGCGCCAGCAGCCAGGAGGACAGCCGGAACACCGGGGAGCTGTTTTTT
CASSQEDSRNTGELFF
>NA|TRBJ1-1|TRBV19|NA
TGTGCCAGTAGTATTGAGGCGGACACTGAAGCTTTCTTT
CASSIEADTEAFF
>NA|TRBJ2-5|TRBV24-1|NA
TGTGCCACCAGTCCTCCGGGGAGCCGGGAGACCCAGTACTTC
CATSPPGSRETQYF
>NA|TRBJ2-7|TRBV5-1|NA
TGCGCCAGCAGCTGGGCCGGCCTAGGAAACTACGAGCAGTACTTC
CASSWAGLGNYEQYF
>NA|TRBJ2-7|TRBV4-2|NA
TGTGCCAGCAGCTCCCGCCCCAGCTACGAGCAGTACTTC
CASSSRPSYEQYF
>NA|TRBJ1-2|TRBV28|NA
TGTGCCAGCAGCTCCCTATCTGGGACCGGATGGGGAGATGGCTACACCTTC
CASSSLSGTGWGDGYTF
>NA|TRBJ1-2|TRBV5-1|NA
TGCGCCAGTTTCGACAACTATGGCTACACCTTC
CASFDNYGYTF
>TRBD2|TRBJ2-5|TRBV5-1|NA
TGCGCCAGCAGCTTGGCCCTCGGACTAGCGGGAGAGGAGACCCAGTACTTC
CASSLALGLAGEETQYF
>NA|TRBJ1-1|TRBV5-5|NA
TGTGCCAGCAGTGGGGGAGGGGTGAACACTGAAGCTTTCTTT
CASSGGGVNTEAFF
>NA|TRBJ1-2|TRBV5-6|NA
TGTGCCAGCAGCTTGGAGGGTTCCTATGGCTACACCTTC
CASSLEGSYGYTF
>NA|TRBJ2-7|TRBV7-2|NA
TGTGCCAGCAGCTTCCGGGGTAGCGGAAGCTACGAGCAGTACTTC
CASSFRGSGSYEQYF
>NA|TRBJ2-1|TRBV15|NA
TGTGCCACCAGCAGTAGGACGACTCCTAGAGATGAGCAGTTCTTC
CATSSRTTPRDEQFF
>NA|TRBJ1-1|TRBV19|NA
TGTGCCAGTAGTCTATTCCCGCCGGGTTTGGCTGAAGCTTTCTTT
CASSLFPPGLAEAFF
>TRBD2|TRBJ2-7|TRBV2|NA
TGTGCCAGCAGTGAAGGCCCACTAGCGGGAGGGTACTACGAGCAGTACTTC
CASSEGPLAGGYYEQYF
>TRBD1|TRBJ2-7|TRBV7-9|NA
TGTGCCAGCAGCTTAGCGGTCGGGACAGGGGTATTCCACGAGCAGTACTTC
CASSLAVGTGVFHEQYF
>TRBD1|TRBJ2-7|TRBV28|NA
TGTGCCACCATCACCCCCCGGGACAGATCCTACGAGCAGTACTTC
CATITPRDRSYEQYF
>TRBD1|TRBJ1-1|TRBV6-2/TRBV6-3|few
TGTGCCAGCAGCCATACGGACAGGGGGAACACTGAAGCTTTCTTT
CASSHTDRGNTEAFF
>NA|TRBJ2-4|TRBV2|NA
TGTGCCAGCAGAGGATGGGCCAAAAACATTCAGTACTTC
CASRGWAKNIQYF